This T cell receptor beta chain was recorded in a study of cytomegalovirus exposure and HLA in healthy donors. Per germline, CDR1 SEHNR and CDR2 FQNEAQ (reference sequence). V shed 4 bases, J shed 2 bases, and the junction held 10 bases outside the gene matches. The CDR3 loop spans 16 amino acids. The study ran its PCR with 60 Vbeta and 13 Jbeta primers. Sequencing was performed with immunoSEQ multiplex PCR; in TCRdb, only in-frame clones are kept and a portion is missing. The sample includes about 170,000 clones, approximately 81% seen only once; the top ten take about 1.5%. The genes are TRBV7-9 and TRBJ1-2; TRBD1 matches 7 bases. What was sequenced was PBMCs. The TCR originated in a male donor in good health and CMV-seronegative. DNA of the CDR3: TGTGCCAGCAGCTCTACCCGGACAGGCGTAAACTATGGCTACACCTTC. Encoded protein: CASSSTRTGVNYGYTF.